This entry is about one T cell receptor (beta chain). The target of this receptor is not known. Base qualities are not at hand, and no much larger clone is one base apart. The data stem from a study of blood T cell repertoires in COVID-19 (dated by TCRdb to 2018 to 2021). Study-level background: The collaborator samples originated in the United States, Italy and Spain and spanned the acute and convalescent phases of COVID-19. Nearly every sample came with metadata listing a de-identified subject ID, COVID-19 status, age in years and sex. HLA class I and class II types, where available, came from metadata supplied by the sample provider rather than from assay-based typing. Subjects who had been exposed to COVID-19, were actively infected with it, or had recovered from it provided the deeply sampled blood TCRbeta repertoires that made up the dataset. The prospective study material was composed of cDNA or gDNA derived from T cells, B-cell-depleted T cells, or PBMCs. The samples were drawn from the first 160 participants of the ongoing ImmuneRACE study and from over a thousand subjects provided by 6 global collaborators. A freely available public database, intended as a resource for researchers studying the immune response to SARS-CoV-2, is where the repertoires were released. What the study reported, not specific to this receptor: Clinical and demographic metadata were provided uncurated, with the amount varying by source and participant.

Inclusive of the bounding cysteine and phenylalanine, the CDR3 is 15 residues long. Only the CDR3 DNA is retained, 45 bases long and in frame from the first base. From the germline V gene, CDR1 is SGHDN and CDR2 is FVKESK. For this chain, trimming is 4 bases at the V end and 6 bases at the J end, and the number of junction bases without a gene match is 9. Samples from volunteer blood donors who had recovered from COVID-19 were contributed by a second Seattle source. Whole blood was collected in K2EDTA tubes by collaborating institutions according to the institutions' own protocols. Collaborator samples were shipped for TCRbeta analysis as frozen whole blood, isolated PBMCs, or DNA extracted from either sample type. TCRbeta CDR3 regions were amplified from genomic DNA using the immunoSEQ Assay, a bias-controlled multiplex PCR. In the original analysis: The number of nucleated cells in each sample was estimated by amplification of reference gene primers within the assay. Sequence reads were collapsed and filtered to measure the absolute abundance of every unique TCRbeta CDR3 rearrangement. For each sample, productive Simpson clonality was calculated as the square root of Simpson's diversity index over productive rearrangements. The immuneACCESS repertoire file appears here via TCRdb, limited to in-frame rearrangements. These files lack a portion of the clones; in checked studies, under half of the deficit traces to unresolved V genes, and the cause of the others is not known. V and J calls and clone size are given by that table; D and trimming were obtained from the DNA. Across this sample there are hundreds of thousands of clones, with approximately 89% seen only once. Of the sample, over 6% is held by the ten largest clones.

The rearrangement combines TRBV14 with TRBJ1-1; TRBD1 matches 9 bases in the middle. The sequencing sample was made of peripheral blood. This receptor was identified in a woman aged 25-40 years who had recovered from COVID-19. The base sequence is TGTGCCAGCAGCCCTCGGACAGGGGAGATTTCTGAAGCTTTCTTT. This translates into CASSPRTGEISEAFF.